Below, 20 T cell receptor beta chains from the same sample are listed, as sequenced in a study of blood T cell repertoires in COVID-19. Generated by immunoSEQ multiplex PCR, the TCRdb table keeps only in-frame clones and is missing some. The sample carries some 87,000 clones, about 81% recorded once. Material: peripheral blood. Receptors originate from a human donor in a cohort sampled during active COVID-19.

The CDR3 DNA sequence: TGTGCCAGCAGCGTAGCGGCCGGGACTAGCGGGGGGGCCATAGATACGCAGTATTTT. Its protein product is CASSVAAGTSGGAIDTQYF. J is TRBJ2-3 and V is TRBV9; 16 bases are a match to TRBD2. V dropped 0 bases and J dropped 5; count of bases not matched to a gene: 9. Germline CDR1 and CDR2: SGDLS and YYNGEE. CDR3 length: 19 residues.

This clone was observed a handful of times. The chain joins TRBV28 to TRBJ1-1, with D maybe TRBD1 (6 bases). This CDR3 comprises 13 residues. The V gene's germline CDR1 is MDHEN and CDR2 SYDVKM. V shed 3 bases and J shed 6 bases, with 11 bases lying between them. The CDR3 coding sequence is TGTGCCAGCAGTTTGGGGGCGCCGGCTGAAGCTTTCTTT. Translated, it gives CASSLGAPAEAFF.

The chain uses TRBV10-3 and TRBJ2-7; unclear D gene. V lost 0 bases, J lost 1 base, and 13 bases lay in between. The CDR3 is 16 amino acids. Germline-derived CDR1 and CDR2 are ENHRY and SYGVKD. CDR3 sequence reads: CAISESKQARSYEQYF. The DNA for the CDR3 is TGTGCCATCAGTGAGTCGAAGCAGGCAAGATCCTACGAGCAGTACTTC.

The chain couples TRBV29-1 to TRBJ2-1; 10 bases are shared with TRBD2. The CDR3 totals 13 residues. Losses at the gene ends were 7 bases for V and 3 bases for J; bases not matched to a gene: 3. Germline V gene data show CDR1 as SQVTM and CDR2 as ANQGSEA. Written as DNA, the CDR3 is TGCAGCGCTGAGCGGGGGGGCTACAATGAGCAGTTCTTC. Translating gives CSAERGGYNEQFF.

The CDR3 DNA is TGTGCCAGCAGTTACTCGGGAAGGGGAAAATACGAGCAGTACTTC. Encoded protein: CASSYSGRGKYEQYF. The gene calls are TRBV6-5 and TRBJ2-7, with D perhaps matching TRBD1 (5 bases). V lost 0 bases and J lost 4, with 13 bases in between. Germline V gives CDR1 MNHEY, CDR2 SVGAGI. The CDR3 spans 15 residues.

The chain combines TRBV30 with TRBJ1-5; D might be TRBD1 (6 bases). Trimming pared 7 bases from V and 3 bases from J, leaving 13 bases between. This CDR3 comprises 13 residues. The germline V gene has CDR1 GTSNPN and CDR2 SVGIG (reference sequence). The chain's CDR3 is CAYARDTNQPQHF. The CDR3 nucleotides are TGTGCCTACGCCCGGGACACCAATCAGCCCCAGCATTTT.

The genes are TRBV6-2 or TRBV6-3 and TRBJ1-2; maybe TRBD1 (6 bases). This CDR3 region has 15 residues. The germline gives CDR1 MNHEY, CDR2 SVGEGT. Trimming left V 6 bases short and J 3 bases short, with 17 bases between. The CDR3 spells CASSTPGAGDYGYTF. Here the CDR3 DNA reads TGTGCCAGCAGCACCCCGGGGGCGGGGGACTATGGCTACACCTTC.

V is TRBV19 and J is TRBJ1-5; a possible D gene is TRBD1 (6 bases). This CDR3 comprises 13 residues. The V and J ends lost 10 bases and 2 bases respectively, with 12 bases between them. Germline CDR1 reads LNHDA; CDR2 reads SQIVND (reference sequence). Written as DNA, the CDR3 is TGTGCCACCTGGGGGCAGCGCAATCAGCCCCAGCATTTT. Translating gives CATWGQRNQPQHF.

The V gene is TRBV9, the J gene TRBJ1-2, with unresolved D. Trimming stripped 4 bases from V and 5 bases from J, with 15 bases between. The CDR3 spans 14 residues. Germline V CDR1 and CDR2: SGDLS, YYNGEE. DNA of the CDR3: TGTGCCAGCAGCCCCCAGTCGGGTGTGTATGGCTACACCTTC. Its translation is CASSPQSGVYGYTF.

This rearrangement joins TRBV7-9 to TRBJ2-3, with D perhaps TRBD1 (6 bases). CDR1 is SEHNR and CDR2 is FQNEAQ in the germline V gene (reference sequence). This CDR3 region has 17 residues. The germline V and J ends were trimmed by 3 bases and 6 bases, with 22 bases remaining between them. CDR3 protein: CASSFQPLAETGDTQYF. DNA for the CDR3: TGTGCCAGCAGCTTTCAGCCCCTAGCAGAAACAGGGGATACGCAGTATTTT.

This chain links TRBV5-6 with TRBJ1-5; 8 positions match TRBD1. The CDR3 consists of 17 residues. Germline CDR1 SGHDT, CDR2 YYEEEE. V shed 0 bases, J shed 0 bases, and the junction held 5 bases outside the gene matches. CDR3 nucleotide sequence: TGTGCCAGCAGCTTGGGACAGGGGACCTTTAGCAATCAGCCCCAGCATTTT. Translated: CASSLGQGTFSNQPQHF.

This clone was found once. The CDR3 bases are TGTGCCACCACAAGGACAGTCGGTTCCTACAATGAGCAGTTCTTC. It encodes CATTRTVGSYNEQFF. This chain links TRBV28 with TRBJ2-1, with D tentatively TRBD1 (6 bases). This CDR3 is 15 amino acids long. Germline V gene sequence: CDR1 MDHEN, CDR2 SYDVKM. Trimming cost V 10 bases and J 1 base, with 17 bases left between them.

As DNA, the CDR3 is TGTGCCTGGAGTGTAATGGGGGGTAGCAATCAGCCCCAGCATTTT. It codes for CAWSVMGGSNQPQHF. The chain combines TRBV30 with TRBJ1-5, with a weak D call TRBD1 (5 bases). The CDR3 length is 15 residues. Germline V gene sequence: CDR1 GTSNPN, CDR2 SVGIG (reference sequence). Trimming pared 0 bases from V and 0 bases from J, leaving 9 bases between. Full variable domain (outside the CDR3, taken from reference TRBV30 and TRBJ1-5): SQTIHQWPATLVQPVGSPLSLECTVEGTSNPNLYWYRQAAGRGLQLLFYSVGIGQISSEVPQNLSASRPQDRQFILSSKKLLLSDSGFYLCAWSVMGGSNQPQHFGDGTRLSIL.

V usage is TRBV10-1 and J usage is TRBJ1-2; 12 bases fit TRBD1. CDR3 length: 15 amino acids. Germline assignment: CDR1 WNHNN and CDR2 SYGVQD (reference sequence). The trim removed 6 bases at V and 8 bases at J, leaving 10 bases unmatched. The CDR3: CASRLVGQGAGGYTF. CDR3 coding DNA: TGCGCCAGCAGGCTCGTGGGACAGGGGGCGGGCGGCTACACCTTC.

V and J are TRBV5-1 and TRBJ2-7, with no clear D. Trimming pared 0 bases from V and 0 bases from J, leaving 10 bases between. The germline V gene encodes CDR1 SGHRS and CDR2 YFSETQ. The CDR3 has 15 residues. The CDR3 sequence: CASSLAGESSYEQYF. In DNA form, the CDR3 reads TGCGCCAGCAGCTTGGCAGGCGAAAGCTCCTACGAGCAGTACTTC.

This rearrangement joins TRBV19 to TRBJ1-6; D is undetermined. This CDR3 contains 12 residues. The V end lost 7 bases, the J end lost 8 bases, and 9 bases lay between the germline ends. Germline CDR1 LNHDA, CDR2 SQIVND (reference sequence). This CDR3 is CASNREYSPLHF. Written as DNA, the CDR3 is TGTGCCAGTAACAGAGAATATTCACCCCTCCACTTT.

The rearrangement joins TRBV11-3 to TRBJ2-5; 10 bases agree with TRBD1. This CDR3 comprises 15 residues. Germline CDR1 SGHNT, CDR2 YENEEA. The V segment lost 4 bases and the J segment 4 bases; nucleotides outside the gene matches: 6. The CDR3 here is CASSSGGTGAETQYF. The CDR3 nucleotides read TGTGCCAGCAGCTCCGGGGGGACAGGGGCAGAGACCCAGTACTTC.

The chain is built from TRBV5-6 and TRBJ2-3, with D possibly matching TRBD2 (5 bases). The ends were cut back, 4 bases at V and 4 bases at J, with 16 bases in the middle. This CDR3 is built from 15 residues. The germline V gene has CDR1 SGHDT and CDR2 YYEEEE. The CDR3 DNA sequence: TGTGCCAGCAGCCCGTCCCCTAGCCCCCCAGATACGCAGTATTTT. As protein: CASSPSPSPPDTQYF.

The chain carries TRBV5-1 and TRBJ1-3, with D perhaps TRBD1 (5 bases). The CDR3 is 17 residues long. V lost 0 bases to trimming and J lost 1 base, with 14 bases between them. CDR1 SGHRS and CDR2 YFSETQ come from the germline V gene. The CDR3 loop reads CASSLEGTSRSGNTIYF. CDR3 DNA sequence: TGCGCCAGCAGCTTGGAAGGGACTTCGAGATCTGGAAACACCATATATTTT. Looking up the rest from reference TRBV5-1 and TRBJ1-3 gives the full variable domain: KAGVTQTPRYLIKTRGQQVTLSCSPISGHRSVSWYQQTPGQGLQFLFEYFSETQRNKGNFPGRFSGRQFSNSRSEMNVSTLELGDSALYLCASSLEGTSRSGNTIYFGEGSWLTVV.

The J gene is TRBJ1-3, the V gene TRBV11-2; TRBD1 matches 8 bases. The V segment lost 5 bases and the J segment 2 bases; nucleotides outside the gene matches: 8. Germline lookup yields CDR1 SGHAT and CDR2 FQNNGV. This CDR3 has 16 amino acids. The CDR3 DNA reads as TGTGCCAGCAGCCCGACAGGGGCCTACGCTGGAAACACCATATATTTT. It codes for CASSPTGAYAGNTIYF.